This T cell receptor (beta chain) was obtained from a study of regulatory T cells in long-lasting Graves disease (dated by TCRdb to about 2021). For the study in its entirety: Antithyroid drugs had been taken for less than 3 months by newly diagnosed Graves' disease patients. Peripheral blood TCR sequencing and RNA sequencing compared persistent Graves' disease patients with newly diagnosed Graves' disease patients. The study took place in China and was registered as a clinical trial. A total of around 35 samples were covered by TCR sequencing, comprising around 13 persistent and about 20 newly diagnosed Graves' disease patients.

The CDR3 goes from the cysteine to the phenylalanine over 14 residues. The sequence is cut down to CDR3 DNA, 42 bases in frame from base 1. V drops 5 bases and J drops 5 bases, leaving 12 bases in between. The table lists this clonotype with many counts. It lacks a known antigen. Within one base of it there is no much larger clone, and no base qualities were kept. Libraries were built with multiplex PCR. TCRdb records Illumina HiSeq 4000 as the sequencer. TCR beta libraries were built with iRepertoire HTBI primers and Arm-PCR amplification of CDR3 regions. Before sequencing, the PCR products underwent gel purification. Processing in the source paper ran as follows. Gene usage analysis of CDR3 amino acid clonotypes used the approximately 62 TRBV and around 13 TRBJ segments found across samples. Filtered high-quality paired reads were merged into contigs using COPE and FqMerger. BLAST was used to align contigs to IMGT TRBV, TRBD and TRBJ reference genes, and CDR3 was defined according to IMGT. Highly expanded clones were defined as clonotypes with a frequency above 0.1%. Shannon entropy was used to measure repertoire diversity, and the Gini coefficient was used to measure V-J evenness. A clonotype found in more than one individual was treated as public. TCRdb reanalyzed the raw reads on its own, using fastp at Q25 for trimming and MiXCR for clone calling, and kept in-frame beta chains. Rows matching on CDR3 protein sequence are summarized as one entry with the most common DNA and genes. The V and J calls reflect TCRdb's pipeline rather than the authors' work. The sample records about 530,000 distinct CDR3 sequences, roughly 15% of which are singletons. Clones ranked in the top ten supply 20% to 25% of the sample.

Taken with the paper, the label for time point translates to: newly diagnosed GD, antithyroid drugs for less than 3 months. RNA was extracted from PBMCs in TRIzol for both TCR sequencing and RNA sequencing. The diagnosis of Graves' disease was made according to American Thyroid Association guidelines. Recruitment of patients was carried out at an endocrinology department in Xi'an, China. From each patient, approximately 9.9 milliliters of peripheral blood was collected into an EDTA anticoagulant tube. Ficoll Paque Plus density gradient separation was used to isolate PBMCs, and no further T cell sorting was performed. RNA quality was checked with an Agilent 2100 Bioanalyzer and agarose gel, and concentration with a NanoDrop 2000. What the research found in general, with its limitations: Sequencing and analysis were restricted to the TCR beta chain. Peripheral blood alone was examined, since thyroid tissue, which constituted the primary lesion, could not be accessed. Compared with newly diagnosed patients, persistent Graves' disease patients had lower TCR Shannon entropy and fewer highly expanded clones, which suggests clonal expansion. The authors noted that the small sample size was a limitation that may lower accuracy. Persistent disease showed preferential use of TRBV28, TRBJ1-2 and TRBJ2-5, whereas newly diagnosed disease favored TRBV20-1 and TRBJ2-1. Persistent patients shared more public clonotypes among themselves (over 2,500) than newly diagnosed patients did (about 900).

The data also belong to a second study, concerning T cells in Graves' hyperthyroidism and ophthalmopathy. Per the second study: Graves' hyperthyroidism was defined as stable when no progression to ophthalmopathy occurred over 18 months of follow-up. Hyperthyroidism patients were aged 18 to 65 years and newly diagnosed, with disease duration of less than 2 months. Patients with uncontrolled infections, other autoimmune diseases, pregnancy or lactation were excluded. Diagnoses relied on clinical symptoms, serum thyroxine and TRAb, thyroid ultrasound and orbital computed tomography. For the first round of RT-PCR on the TCR CDR3, the HTBI primer set was used together with the Qiagen OneStep RT-PCR kit. Blood samples also contained most of the expanded thyroid clonotypes (frequency above 0.001), which suggests that blood repertoires may reflect thyroid immune responses. In cross-validation, a model built on a 13 V-J signature told ophthalmopathy apart from stable hyperthyroidism with 85% to 90% sensitivity and about 81% specificity, and in testing the same model reached 80%/75%. During validation, the model predicted progression to ophthalmopathy a median of about 6.5 months ahead of onset, with just under 71% sensitivity and around 72% specificity. A discovery cohort of roughly 96 patients, roughly 40 with Graves' ophthalmopathy and about 60 with stable Graves' hyperthyroidism, was used to find distinguishing TCR V-J signatures. Prospective prediction of ophthalmopathy was tested in an independent validation cohort consisting of about 19 hyperthyroidism patients and 15 or so patients who later progressed to ophthalmopathy. For training and testing, the 95 to 100 patients in the discovery cohort were randomly divided in a 7:3 ratio. In addition, the study compared T-cell repertoires in thyroid tissue and in blood from six Graves' hyperthyroidism patients. After sampling, hyperthyroidism patients received methimazole starting at 30 mg daily, and ophthalmopathy patients received high-dose intravenous methylprednisolone. A second multiplex PCR round built the libraries, followed by size selection and purification. Libraries were sequenced paired-end with 100 bp reads on an Illumina HiSeq2000. SOAPnuke was used to process the raw data, throwing out any read that contained adapters or uncalled bases, had a mean Phred below 15, or lacked an exact constant-primer or identifier match. COPE v1.2.5 was used to merge high-quality paired reads, and clonotypes were defined as unique nucleotide sequences. MiTCR v1.1 was used to align the clonotypes against IMGT TRBV, TRBD and TRBJ reference segments. The analysis was restricted to V-J combinations with a frequency above 0.0001, which together covered 99.2% of the repertoires. The TCS score was defined as F50 (clonal expansion) divided by E x V (chaos), with BLOSUM62-based TCRdist calculated between CDR3 peptides within each V-J. Welch's t-statistics and random forest reduced fewer than 600 V-J features to fewer than 15, which were used in a naive Bayes classifier (R e1071). No statistical method was used to set the sample size in advance, and investigators knew the group allocation. According to the paper, TCR Vbeta CDR3 sequencing was carried out on 120 to 150 peripheral blood samples, which came from under 50 ophthalmopathy, 75 to 80 hyperthyroidism and 17 progressor patients.

This chain is built from TRBV12-3 or TRBV12-4 and TRBJ2-2; the D gene is unclear. The receptor was derived from a woman aged 35 to 60 with Graves disease. Donor details come from another sample of the same person, matched by shared clones. Source: peripheral blood mononuclear cells (PBMCs), taken at new diagnosis, from a patient treated with antithyroid drugs. The sequence in DNA is TGTGCCAGCAGTCCTTATCGAGAGACCGGGGAGCTGTTTTTT. The translation is CASSPYRETGELFF.